The 30 T cell receptor beta chains below were found in one sample sequenced in a study of T cell clonality in common variable immunodeficiency. TCRdb's copy holds only in-frame clones and misses some; the assay was immunoSEQ multiplex PCR. The repertoire yields about 42,000 clones, none seen only once; the top ten contain about 3%. Sequencing was done on a sample of peripheral blood mononuclear cells. Receptors originate from a person aged 18-69 years in good health.

This clone has a count of ten or more. The DNA ends 3 residues before the CDR3 does, and the rest of the CDR3 is filled in from the germline J gene. The rearrangement joins TRBV2 to TRBJ2-7, with 9 bases matching TRBD2. After removal of 1 base from V and 5 bases from J, the junction contained 9 bases not matched to a gene. From germline, CDR1 is SNHLY and CDR2 FYNNEI. This CDR3 region has 16 residues. The CDR3 loop reads CASSEGGLAGRNEQYF. The CDR3 DNA, read in part, is TGTGCCAGCAGTGAAGGGGGCCTAGCGGGGAGGAACGAG.

Turning to this clone: The CDR3 is cut off 3 residues early in the read; its end comes from the germline J gene. This rearrangement joins TRBV20-1 to TRBJ1-5; D uncertain. This CDR3 is 15 amino acids long. V lost 0 bases, J lost 3 bases, and 12 bases lay in between. Germline V lookup: CDR1 DFQATT, CDR2 SNEGSKA (reference sequence). The sequenced part of the CDR3 DNA is TGCAGTGCTAGAGATCGGTTAGGGTCCAATCAGCCC. Protein: CSARDRLGSNQP. The entire CDR3 reads CSARDRLGSNQPQHF.

This clone has a count of ten or more. The read terminates 3 residues ahead of where the CDR3 ends, so the germline J gene completes it. The chain recombines TRBV19 with TRBJ2-3; D gene uncertain. This CDR3 spans 15 amino acids. Germline V gene data show CDR1 as LNHDA and CDR2 as SQIVND (reference sequence). Trimming shortened V by 3 bases and J by 0 bases, and 10 bases separated the two germline ends. CDR3 sequence: CASSITVSSTDTQYF. The CDR3 bases that were read are TGTGCCAGTAGTATCACGGTCTCTAGCACAGATACG.

This clone was recorded many times. Read coverage stops 3 residues before the CDR3 terminus; the germline J gene supplies the remainder. V usage is TRBV11-2 and J usage is TRBJ2-5; the match to TRBD2 covers 11 bases. V shed 1 base, J shed 4 bases, and the junction held 2 bases outside the gene matches. The CDR3 has 15 residues. Germline V lookup: CDR1 SGHAT, CDR2 FQNNGV. This CDR3 reads CASSLVTSGRETQYF. The CDR3 bases that were read are TGTGCCAGCAGCTTAGTTACTAGCGGGAGAGAGACC.

This clone was observed at least ten times. Read coverage stops 3 residues before the CDR3 terminus; the germline J gene supplies the remainder. This rearrangement joins TRBV6-2 or TRBV6-3 to TRBJ2-4; 7 positions agree with TRBD1. The CDR3 sequence is 15 residues long. Germline V gene sequence: CDR1 MNHEY, CDR2 SVGEGT. V lost 2 bases, J lost 9 bases, and 10 bases stayed unmatched. CDR3 loop: CASSYVGQGVGIQYF. The covered CDR3 bases are TGTGCCAGCAGTTACGTGGGGCAGGGGGTAGGCATT.

Concerning this clone: A much larger clone lies one base from this, so it may be a read error. The read stops 3 residues short of the end of the CDR3; the missing end is completed from the germline J gene. V usage is TRBV19 and J usage is TRBJ2-3; 12 nucleotides align to TRBD2. Germline CDR1 is LNHDA and CDR2 is SQIVND (reference sequence). The CDR3 consists of 16 residues. CDR3 sequence reads: CASSRGLAGLQETQYF. The CDR3 DNA, read in part, is TGTGCCAGTAGTAGGGGACTAGCGGGCCTCCAAGAGACG.

There are many counts of this clone. Read data end 3 residues before the CDR3 end; the end is taken from the germline J gene. The gene calls are TRBV4-1 and TRBJ2-5, with 10 positions matching TRBD2. Germline loops: CDR1 MGHRA, CDR2 YSYEKL. Losses at the gene ends were 3 bases for V and 4 bases for J; bases not matched to a gene: 8. The CDR3 has 16 amino acids. CDR3 DNA, as far as it was read: TGCGCCAGCAGCCAGGAGAGCGGGGGGGGCATAGAGACC. It translates to CASSQESGGGIET. In full, the CDR3 reads CASSQESGGGIETQYF.

The table lists this clone with a few counts. The CDR3 extends 3 residues past the end of the read, so its final part is completed from the germline J gene. This chain connects TRBV20-1 to TRBJ2-3; 12 bases match TRBD2. The CDR3 length is 14 residues. Germline-derived CDR1 and CDR2 are DFQATT and SNEGSKA (reference sequence). CDR3 in amino acids: CSAGLAGRQETQYF. Partial CDR3 DNA: TGCAGTGCTGGACTAGCGGGGAGGCAAGAGACG.

For this clone: The observed sequence ends 3 residues before the CDR3 terminus, with the missing tail filled in from the germline J gene. The rearrangement uses TRBV19 and TRBJ2-5, with 7 bases aligning to TRBD1. The germline CDR1 and CDR2 sequences are LNHDA and SQIVND (reference sequence). Trimming removed 10 bases from V and 1 base from J; junction bases left unmatched: 9. The CDR3 extends over 14 amino acids. The CDR3 sequence: CATNNRGPQETQYF. The part of the CDR3 DNA that was read is TGTGCCACCAATAACAGGGGCCCCCAAGAGACC.

Many counts were recorded for this clone. Read sequence stops 3 residues before the CDR3 end, and the germline J gene provides the missing end. This chain uses TRBV30 with TRBJ1-6, with 7 nucleotides matching TRBD1. CDR1 is GTSNPN and CDR2 is SVGIG in the germline V gene (reference sequence). Trimming removed 7 bases from V and 10 bases from J; junction bases left unmatched: 13. CDR3 size: 14 residues. The CDR3 here is CASSQGQRTSPLHF. CDR3 DNA, as far as it was read: TGTGCCTCAAGCCAGGGACAGCGCACGTCACCC.

This clone was counted at least ten times. The CDR3 end is not reached by the read, which stops 3 residues before it; the germline J gene fills it in. This sequence joins TRBV18 and TRBJ1-2; perhaps TRBD1 as D (5 bases). Trimming removed 4 bases at V and 3 bases at J, with 9 bases between. CDR1 is KGHSH, CDR2 LQKENI, per germline. The CDR3 spans 13 residues. Here the CDR3 reads CASSQGLDYGYTF. CDR3 bases read: TGTGCCAGCTCACAGGGGCTGGACTATGGC.

This clone occurred many times. The CDR3 loop is CASSLQGNEQFF. The CDR3 DNA, read in part, is TGTGCCAGCAGTCTCCAGGGCAATGAG. This chain links TRBV2 with TRBJ2-1; D is perhaps TRBD1 (5 bases). The sequence runs out 3 residues before the end of the CDR3; the remainder is reconstructed from the germline J gene. Germline V gene data show CDR1 as SNHLY and CDR2 as FYNNEI. The CDR3 covers 12 residues. V lost 5 bases and J 6 bases, leaving 8 bases between the germline ends. Supplemented by reference TRBV2 and TRBJ2-1, the full variable domain reads EPEVTQTPSHQVTQMGQEVILRCVPISNHLYFYWYRQILGQKVEFLVSFYNNEISEKSEIFDDQFSVERPDGSNFTLKIRSTKLEDSAMYFCASSLQGNEQFFGPGTRLTVL.

At least ten counts were recorded for this clone. Read sequence stops 3 residues before the CDR3 end, and the germline J gene provides the missing end. This chain connects TRBV4-1 to TRBJ2-5; D is possibly TRBD2 (5 bases). Trimming removed 6 bases at V and 1 base at J, with 9 bases between. The germline gives CDR1 MGHRA, CDR2 YSYEKL. The CDR3 covers 13 residues. The DNA read from the CDR3 is TGCGCCAGCAGTCCAAGCGGCCAAGAGACC. Amino acids: CASSPSGQET. The entire CDR3 is CASSPSGQETQYF.

Many counts were recorded for this clone. The CDR3 goes on 3 residues after the read ends, and that part is filled in from the germline J gene. The J gene is TRBJ2-1, the V gene TRBV19, with unresolved D. Trimming left V 5 bases short and J 4 bases short, with 9 bases between. The CDR3 is made up of 13 amino acids. Germline assignment: CDR1 LNHDA and CDR2 SQIVND (reference sequence). The CDR3: CASSANKYNEQFF. The CDR3 DNA, read in part, is TGTGCCAGTAGTGCCAACAAGTACAATGAG.

The sample holds many counts of this clone. The missing CDR3 end, 3 residues past where the read stops, is filled in from the germline J gene. J is TRBJ2-1 and V is TRBV7-7, with TRBD2 matching over 9 bases. Germline V gene lookup returns CDR1 SSHAT and CDR2 FNYEAQ (reference sequence). There are 15 residues in the CDR3. The trim removed 3 bases at V and 5 bases at J, leaving 5 bases unmatched. CDR3 sequence reads: CASSLGAGGHNEQFF. The CDR3 bases that were read are TGTGCCAGCAGCTTGGGAGCGGGAGGCCACAATGAG.

This clone was observed at least ten times. The read stops 3 residues short of the end of the CDR3; the missing end is completed from the germline J gene. This chain uses TRBV2 with TRBJ1-4; D is uncertain. Germline CDR1 SNHLY, CDR2 FYNNEI. This CDR3 region has 13 residues. The ends were cut back, 1 base at V and 7 bases at J, with 7 bases in the middle. The CDR3 reads CASSEERGEKLFF. CDR3 bases read: TGTGCCAGCAGTGAAGAGCGCGGTGAAAAA.

A word on this clone: A much larger clonotype is one base distant, so this may be a read error. Read data end 3 residues before the CDR3 end; the end is taken from the germline J gene. V gene TRBV19 combines with J gene TRBJ2-3, with a possible D match to TRBD2 (6 bases). Per germline, CDR1 LNHDA and CDR2 SQIVND (reference sequence). The CDR3 sequence is 16 residues long. Partial CDR3 DNA: TGTGCCAGTAGTATCGGGTGGAGGGGACTCCAAGAGACG. It translates to CASSIGWRGLQET. The complete CDR3 protein is CASSIGWRGLQETQYF.

This clone appeared a few times. The CDR3 extends 3 residues past the end of the read, so its final part is completed from the germline J gene. V is TRBV20-1 and J is TRBJ1-5; the D is unclear. The CDR3 is 13 amino acids. The germline V gene encodes CDR1 DFQATT and CDR2 SNEGSKA (reference sequence). Trimming pared 0 bases from V and 0 bases from J, leaving 3 bases between. Incomplete CDR3 DNA: TGCAGTGCTAGAGAATATAGCAATCAGCCC. This gives the protein CSAREYSNQP. The full CDR3 protein reads CSAREYSNQPQHF.

This clone was recorded at least ten times. The CDR3 extends 3 residues past the end of the read, so its final part is completed from the germline J gene. The chain uses TRBV13 and TRBJ2-1, with 10 bases identical to TRBD1. V trimming: 8 bases; J trimming: 6 bases; junction bases outside the gene matches: 1. The CDR3 runs to 12 residues. Germline values: CDR1 PRHDT, CDR2 FYEKMQ (reference sequence). The covered CDR3 bases are TGTGCCAGCGGGACAGGGGTCAATGAG. Translation: CASGTGVNE. The whole CDR3 protein is CASGTGVNEQFF.

In regard to this clone: Read coverage stops 3 residues before the CDR3 terminus; the germline J gene supplies the remainder. The chain is built from TRBV7-9 and TRBJ2-3; 9 bases map to TRBD1. J lost 6 bases, V lost 6 bases, and 4 bases had no gene match. The V gene's germline CDR1 is SEHNR and CDR2 FQNEAQ (reference sequence). This CDR3 spans 13 amino acids. This chain's CDR3 is CASSAQGADTQYF. The sequenced CDR3 bases are TGTGCCAGCAGTGCACAGGGGGCGGATACG.

The table lists this clone with many counts. Coverage ceases 3 residues before the CDR3 finishes, and the germline J gene fills in the end. This chain joins TRBV5-4 and TRBJ2-5; tentative D call: TRBD1 (5 bases). The CDR3 runs to 14 residues. From germline, CDR1 is SGHNT and CDR2 YYREEE (reference sequence). The V end lost 0 bases, the J end lost 5 bases, and 11 bases lay between the germline ends. The sequenced part of the CDR3 DNA is TGTGCCAGCAGCTTGGTGGAGAGACAGGAGACC. This translates into CASSLVERQET. The CDR3 reads in full as CASSLVERQETQYF.

This clone was counted ten times or more. The CDR3 end is not reached by the read, which stops 3 residues before it; the germline J gene fills it in. The J gene is TRBJ1-4, the V gene TRBV5-1, with D unclear. Germline V gives CDR1 SGHRS, CDR2 YFSETQ. With 7 bases removed from V and 5 bases from J, the gap between germline ends came to 12 bases. There are 13 residues in the CDR3. The sequenced part of the CDR3 DNA is TGCGCCAGCTCGGTAGGCGGCAATGAAAAA. Translating gives CASSVGGNEK. The whole CDR3 is CASSVGGNEKLFF.

This clone was observed many times. The observed sequence ends 3 residues before the CDR3 terminus, with the missing tail filled in from the germline J gene. This chain connects TRBV5-6 to TRBJ2-1, with D possibly matching TRBD1 (6 bases). This CDR3 spans 15 amino acids. V lost 0 bases and J lost 2, with 9 bases in between. From germline, CDR1 is SGHDT and CDR2 YYEEEE. Partial CDR3 DNA: TGTGCCAGCAGCTTGGTCAGGGGAGCCTACAATGAG. Residues: CASSLVRGAYNE. The entire CDR3 is CASSLVRGAYNEQFF.

The table lists this clone with many counts. The CDR3 is cut off 3 residues early in the read; its end comes from the germline J gene. The V and J genes are TRBV20-1 and TRBJ1-2; D is undetermined. The germline V gene encodes CDR1 DFQATT and CDR2 SNEGSKA (reference sequence). The CDR3 runs 13 residues. The CDR3 DNA, read in part, is TGCAGTGCTAGACGTGGGCCAACGCAGGGC. Translating gives CSARRGPTQG. The complete CDR3 protein is CSARRGPTQGYTF.

This clone was detected many times. From the germline J gene comes the end of the CDR3, since the read stops 3 residues before it. The chain carries TRBV9 and TRBJ2-1, with TRBD1 identical over 11 bases. V was pared by 2 bases and J by 6 bases, with 19 bases of the junction left unmatched. Germline V lookup: CDR1 SGDLS, CDR2 YYNGEE. This CDR3 has 20 residues. CDR3: CASSVHPGTGGTAGANEQFF. CDR3 DNA (partial): TGTGCCAGCAGCGTCCACCCCGGGACAGGGGGTACGGCAGGCGCCAATGAG.

The table lists this clone with many counts. The identical CDR3 is also encoded by other nucleotide sequences in the sample. The CDR3: CASSLRGAGFDTQYF. Partial CDR3 DNA: TGTGCCAGCAGCTTACGAGGAGCGGGCTTCGATACG. V usage is TRBV11-3 and J usage is TRBJ2-3, with D possibly matching TRBD2 (6 bases). The read ends 3 residues early relative to the CDR3; the germline J gene fills the gap. V was trimmed by 2 bases and J by 6 bases, leaving 15 bases between them. Germline V gives CDR1 SGHNT, CDR2 YENEEA. CDR3 length: 15 residues.

This clone appeared many times. The missing CDR3 end, 3 residues past where the read stops, is filled in from the germline J gene. The chain recombines TRBV6-1 with TRBJ1-1; possibly TRBD1 for D (5 bases). V lost 3 bases, J lost 0 bases, and 14 bases lay in between. This CDR3 is built from 16 residues. From germline, CDR1 is MNHNS and CDR2 SASEGT. The DNA read from the CDR3 is TGTGCCAGCAGTGATGGGGCGGGGAGATTGAACACTGAA. Amino acids: CASSDGAGRLNTE. The full-length CDR3 reads as CASSDGAGRLNTEAFF.

This clone was observed at least ten times. CDR3 sequence: CSAGQGTNTGELFF. CDR3 DNA (partial): TGCAGCGCCGGACAGGGGACTAACACCGGGGAG. V and J are TRBV29-1 and TRBJ2-2, with TRBD1 matching over 9 bases. The read terminates 3 residues before the CDR3 end, so the remaining end is supplied by the germline J gene. CDR1 SQVTM and CDR2 ANQGSEA come from the germline V gene. The length of the CDR3 is 14 residues. V lost 7 bases, J lost 2 bases, and 5 bases stayed unmatched.

In its sample, this clone was seen a few times. The CDR3 end is not reached by the read, which stops 3 residues before it; the germline J gene fills it in. The J gene is TRBJ2-5, the V gene TRBV7-6; D uncertain. The length of the CDR3 is 14 residues. The V gene lost 2 bases and the J gene lost 5 bases, with 12 bases spanning the gap. Germline CDR1 reads SGHVS; CDR2 reads FNYEAQ. The CDR3 region is CASSLSLGYETQYF. The CDR3 bases that were read are TGTGCCAGCAGCTTAAGTCTCGGGTATGAGACC.

This clone has a count of ten or more. The read gets to within 3 residues of the CDR3 end, and the germline J gene fills in the rest. This sequence joins TRBV5-1 and TRBJ1-1, with D perhaps matching TRBD1 (6 bases). The CDR3 totals 15 residues. V was clipped by 4 bases and J by 1 base, with 14 bases between them. Germline V gene data show CDR1 as SGHRS and CDR2 as YFSETQ. CDR3 bases read: TGCGCCAGCAGCCAACAGGGAGTAGGGAACACTGAA. Translation gives CASSQQGVGNTE. The full CDR3 reads CASSQQGVGNTEAFF.